This T cell receptor beta chain is drawn from a study of shared clonotypes between healthy human individuals. The CDR3 contains 15 residues. CDR1 and CDR2 (germline): SGHRS, YFSETQ. V was cut by 3 bases and J by 3 bases, with 13 bases left in between. The assay was immunoSEQ multiplex PCR, and TCRdb's table has in-frame clones only and misses some. The data hold roughly 1,500,000 clones, with approximately 98.5% observed a single time. Sequencing was done on a sample of naive CD4+ T cells sorted from blood. Subset in this sample: CD45RA+ positively selected. The sequence derives from a man aged 25-45 years in good health. The V and J genes are TRBV5-1 and TRBJ2-1, with D possibly matching TRBD2 (6 bases). Here the CDR3 reads CASSWDLGGYNEQFF. CDR3 nucleotides: TGCGCCAGCAGCTGGGACTTGGGTGGCTACAATGAGCAGTTCTTC. The full variable domain, with the rest looked up from reference TRBV5-1 and TRBJ2-1, is KAGVTQTPRYLIKTRGQQVTLSCSPISGHRSVSWYQQTPGQGLQFLFEYFSETQRNKGNFPGRFSGRQFSNSRSEMNVSTLELGDSALYLCASSWDLGGYNEQFFGPGTRLTVL.